The entry below describes one T cell receptor (beta chain). The entry originates in a study of CD8 T cells in Susac syndrome. The CDR3 runs 16 residues. V was shortened by 0 bases and J by 1 base, with 9 bases between the two germline ends. The germline V gene has CDR1 KGHSH and CDR2 LQKENI. Reverse transcription of about 0.5 to 1 ug RNA used random hexamers. TCRdb re-analysed the immunoSEQ multiplex PCR reads in MiXCR, keeping a single row per CDR3 protein. The sample shows approximately 180,000 distinct CDR3 sequences, 95% of them seen only once. The specimen sequenced was CD4+ T cells from PBMCs. The clonotype comes from a human donor with multiple sclerosis. The V gene is TRBV18, the J gene TRBJ2-2, with D unresolved. The DNA for the CDR3 is TGTGCCAGCTCACCACCCCGACGGATGAACACCGGGGAGCTGTTTTTT. Encoded protein: CASSPPRRMNTGELFF.